This TCR beta chain stems from a study of cytomegalovirus exposure and HLA in healthy donors. General observations from the study: The HLA-A and HLA-B alleles of most subjects were reportedly predicted accurately from TCR beta sequences.

Trimming removed 6 bases at V and 6 bases at J, with 12 bases between. The CDR3 extends over 12 amino acids. CDR1 SNHLY and CDR2 FYNNEI come from the germline V gene. In the case of this clone: The target antigen is unknown.

The PCR had 60 Vbeta and 13 Jbeta primers. Sequencing used immunoSEQ multiplex PCR; TCRdb keeps in-frame clones, though not all of them. The data contain about 150,000 clones, roughly 79% of them singletons. This sequence originates from a man aged 18 to 30 in good health and CMV-seronegative. The rearrangement joins TRBV2 to TRBJ2-7; D not resolved. Source material: PBMCs. CDR3 nucleotides: TGTGCCAGCAGGCTGACAACACCCGAGCAGTACTTC. It is translated as CASRLTTPEQYF.